These 8 T cell receptor beta chains were all obtained from the same sample, sequenced in a study of cytomegalovirus exposure and HLA in healthy donors. The assay was immunoSEQ multiplex PCR, and TCRdb's table has in-frame clones only and misses some. This table has about 160,000 clones, around four fifths appearing once. Sequences were obtained from PBMCs. The receptors come from a man younger than 40 in good health and CMV-seropositive.

This chain links TRBV5-1 with TRBJ2-5; 8 nucleotides agree with TRBD1. The CDR3 is made up of 13 amino acids. V lost 8 bases and J lost 0; bases outside the gene matches: 3. From germline, CDR1 is SGHRS and CDR2 YFSETQ. CDR3 loop: CASNRGYQETQYF. CDR3 nucleotides: TGCGCCAGTAACAGGGGGTACCAAGAGACCCAGTACTTC.

This chain connects TRBV7-2 to TRBJ2-5; perhaps TRBD2 as D (7 bases). CDR1 and CDR2 from the germline V gene are SGHTA and FQGNSA. Trimming shortened V by 4 bases and J by 5 bases, and 14 bases separated the two germline ends. There are 14 residues in the CDR3. The CDR3 reads CASSSEGGPETQYF. For the CDR3, the DNA is TGTGCCAGCAGCTCGGAGGGGGGGCCGGAGACCCAGTACTTC.

This rearrangement joins TRBV5-1 to TRBJ2-5; D gene ambiguous. Between the trimmed V and J ends, which lost 0 bases and 2 bases, there was a span of 8 bases. CDR3 length: 14 amino acids. The germline gives CDR1 SGHRS, CDR2 YFSETQ. CDR3 sequence (DNA): TGCGCCAGCAGCTTGGCTCAACAGCAAGAGACCCAGTACTTC. Translation: CASSLAQQQETQYF.

This chain uses TRBV18 with TRBJ2-5, with D possibly TRBD2 on 6 matching bases. Germline CDR1 KGHSH, CDR2 LQKENI. The CDR3 contains 13 residues. Trimming took 1 base from V and 4 from J, leaving 7 bases between them. The CDR3, as DNA: TGTGCCAGCTCACCACAGGAGGGAGAGACCCAGTACTTC. Residues: CASSPQEGETQYF.

This clone occurred once. This chain's CDR3 is CASSSQGISYEQYF. The CDR3 coding sequence is TGTGCCAGCAGTTCCCAGGGTATTTCCTACGAGCAGTACTTC. The genes are TRBV6-6 and TRBJ2-7, with a possible D match to TRBD1 (5 bases). This CDR3 comprises 14 residues. The V and J ends lost 4 bases and 1 base respectively, with 11 bases between them. Germline CDR1 MNHNY, CDR2 SVGAGI (reference sequence).

The chain is built from TRBV29-1 and TRBJ1-2, with D unclear. Per the germline V gene, CDR1 is SQVTM and CDR2 is ANQGSEA. Trimming took 2 bases from V and 0 from J, leaving 7 bases between them. The CDR3 extends over 13 amino acids. The CDR3 protein is CSVESETNYGYTF. As DNA, the CDR3 is TGCAGCGTTGAATCAGAAACTAACTATGGCTACACCTTC.

This clone was found a few times. V usage is TRBV2 and J usage is TRBJ1-5; weak D call: TRBD1 (5 bases). The V gene's germline CDR1 is SNHLY and CDR2 FYNNEI. V lost 5 bases and J 7 bases, leaving 6 bases between the germline ends. CDR3 length equals 11 residues. In DNA, the CDR3 is TGTGCCAGCAGTAGGGGCCAGCCCCAGCATTTT. Translating it yields CASSRGQPQHF.

The chain has TRBV9 and TRBJ1-4; D may be TRBD1 (6 bases). The CDR3 has 15 amino acids. Germline V gene sequence: CDR1 SGDLS, CDR2 YYNGEE. V lost 3 bases to trimming and J lost 5 bases, with 14 bases between them. DNA of the CDR3: TGTGCCAGCAGCGGACGGACAGCACCAAATGAAAAACTGTTTTTT. Translated, it gives CASSGRTAPNEKLFF.